The next 22 T cell receptor beta chains were all read from a single sample in a study of T cells in Graves' hyperthyroidism and ophthalmopathy. RNA transcripts yielded amplified TCR beta CDR3 regions. First-round RT-PCR targeting the TCR CDR3 was performed with the HTBI primer set. TCRdb called the multiplex PCR reads again in MiXCR, with one record for every CDR3 protein. The table records approximately 400,000 distinct CDR3 sequences, approximately 14% of them present only once. The sequencing sample was made of blood. These receptors were obtained from a woman aged 18-29 years with Graves' hyperthyroidism.

The table lists this clonotype with many counts. This chain uses TRBV11-2 with TRBJ2-4; 8 nucleotides line up with TRBD2. This CDR3 is built from 20 residues. CDR1 is SGHAT and CDR2 is FQNNGV in the germline V gene. Trimming took 0 bases from V and 0 from J; bases not matched to a gene: 13. CDR3 DNA: TGTGCCAGCAGCTTAGATCGGGTAGCGGGGTTGCCTCTAGCCAAAAACATTCAGTACTTC. Its protein product is CASSLDRVAGLPLAKNIQYF.

This sequence joins TRBV2 and TRBJ2-3; 11 bases match TRBD1. Germline values: CDR1 SNHLY, CDR2 FYNNEI. This CDR3 region has 16 residues. V shed 4 bases, J shed 4 bases, and the junction held 7 bases outside the gene matches. The CDR3 region is CASSVGQGAIADTQYF. In nucleotides, the CDR3 is TGTGCCAGCAGTGTCGGACAGGGGGCGATAGCAGATACGCAGTATTTT.

This clonotype was found many times. The chain is built from TRBV5-1 and TRBJ2-7; the match to TRBD1 covers 8 bases. CDR1 is SGHRS and CDR2 is YFSETQ in the germline V gene. Unmatched junction bases numbered 4, after V lost 1 base and J lost 4 bases. The CDR3 spans 14 residues. The CDR3 bases are TGCGCCAGCAGCTTGCGGGACAGGTATTACGAGCAGTACTTC. It codes for CASSLRDRYYEQYF.

In regard to this clonotype: One base away lies a much larger clone, so this may be a sequencing read error. The genes are TRBV12-3 or TRBV12-4 and TRBJ1-1; D gene uncertain. V shed 7 bases and J shed 5 bases, with 17 bases lying between them. The CDR3 is 14 residues long. The CDR3 DNA is TGTGCCAGCAACCCCCCCCCCAGATGGACTGAAGCTTTCTTT. It translates to CASNPPPRWTEAFF.

This clonotype was observed many times. The V and J genes are TRBV5-1 and TRBJ2-1; maybe TRBD2 (5 bases). V was shortened by 0 bases and J by 12 bases, with 7 bases between the two germline ends. Germline V gene data show CDR1 as SGHRS and CDR2 as YFSETQ. The CDR3 consists of 11 residues. The CDR3 reads CASSLAGRQFF. CDR3 nucleotides: TGCGCCAGCAGCTTGGCTGGGAGGCAGTTCTTC.

This chain connects TRBV9 to TRBJ2-5; 9 nucleotides line up with TRBD2. J lost 5 bases, V lost 4 bases, and 9 bases had no gene match. Germline CDR1 reads SGDLS; CDR2 reads YYNGEE. This CDR3 is built from 15 residues. The DNA of the CDR3 is TGTGCCAGCAGCACACACGGCGGGGGGGGGGAGACCCAGTACTTC. This sequence encodes CASSTHGGGGETQYF.

This sequence joins TRBV28 and TRBJ2-1, with TRBD1 matching 8 bases. J gave up 5 bases and V 10 bases, and 7 bases lay outside the gene matches. There are 13 residues in the CDR3. Germline CDR1 is MDHEN and CDR2 is SYDVKM. The CDR3 loop reads CATRTGWNNEQFF. The CDR3 coding sequence is TGTGCCACTCGGACAGGGTGGAACAATGAGCAGTTCTTC.

This clonotype has a count of ten or more. The rearrangement uses TRBV13 and TRBJ2-7, with a possible D match to TRBD2 (6 bases). V lost 5 bases and J 2 bases, leaving 16 bases between the germline ends. CDR3 length: 15 amino acids. Germline values: CDR1 PRHDT, CDR2 FYEKMQ (reference sequence). The CDR3 coding sequence is TGTGCCAGCAGCCGAACCTCGGGACTGGCCTACGAGCAGTACTTC. It yields the protein CASSRTSGLAYEQYF.

The rearrangement joins TRBV29-1 to TRBJ2-3; 9 bases align to TRBD2. The CDR3 sequence is 13 residues long. CDR1 is SQVTM and CDR2 is ANQGSEA in the germline V gene. Trimming at V came to 4 bases and at J to 5 bases, leaving 4 bases not matched to a gene. The CDR3 is CSVASGKRDTQYF. DNA of the CDR3: TGCAGCGTTGCTAGCGGGAAACGAGATACGCAGTATTTT.

This clonotype was observed at least ten times. This chain uses TRBV20-1 with TRBJ2-5; D is unclear. Germline V CDR1 and CDR2: DFQATT, SNEGSKA (reference sequence). V lost 5 bases and J 1 base, leaving 5 bases between the germline ends. The CDR3 covers 11 residues. This chain's CDR3 is CSAGIQETQYF. Here the CDR3 DNA reads TGCAGTGCTGGGATCCAAGAGACCCAGTACTTC.

This clonotype showed up many times. The J gene is TRBJ2-3, the V gene TRBV7-3; D is possibly TRBD1 (5 bases). There are 15 residues in the CDR3. V was shortened by 5 bases and J by 4 bases, with 16 bases between the two germline ends. Germline V CDR1 and CDR2: SGHTA, FQGTGA. Here the CDR3 reads CASSLTGSYPDTQYF. Written as DNA, the CDR3 is TGTGCCAGCAGCCTCACAGGTTCCTACCCAGATACGCAGTATTTT.

The genes are TRBV7-9 and TRBJ2-7; D remains ambiguous. The CDR3 extends over 14 amino acids. Trimming took 5 bases from V and 4 from J, leaving 15 bases between them. Germline V gives CDR1 SEHNR, CDR2 FQNEAQ (reference sequence). The CDR3 spells CASSPPWTHYEQYF. In nucleotides, the CDR3 is TGTGCCAGCAGCCCGCCTTGGACGCATTACGAGCAGTACTTC.

This clonotype has at least ten counts. The rearrangement joins TRBV6-1 to TRBJ1-2, with D possibly matching TRBD1 (5 bases). Germline V lookup: CDR1 MNHNS, CDR2 SASEGT. V dropped 2 bases and J dropped 3 bases, with 10 bases sitting between them. The length of the CDR3 is 14 residues. DNA of the CDR3: TGTGCCAGCAGTGAATACGGGGCTTACTATGGCTACACCTTC. Protein: CASSEYGAYYGYTF.

Turning to this clonotype: One base away lies a much larger clone, so this may be a sequencing read error. The J gene is TRBJ2-3, the V gene TRBV10-3, with D perhaps TRBD2 (7 bases). Germline assignment: CDR1 ENHRY and CDR2 SYGVKD. V was shortened by 5 bases and J by 2 bases, with 14 bases between the two germline ends. The CDR3 has 15 residues. The CDR3 nucleotides are TGTGCCATCAGTTACAGAGGGGGGGACACAGATACGCAGTATTTT. Amino acids: CAISYRGGDTDTQYF.

The chain recombines TRBV25-1 with TRBJ1-6; possibly TRBD1 for D (5 bases). V lost 1 base to trimming and J lost 10 bases, with 11 bases between them. The germline V gene encodes CDR1 MGHDK and CDR2 SYGVNS. This CDR3 is built from 14 residues. CDR3 sequence: CASSELGERSPLHF. CDR3 nucleotides: TGTGCCAGCAGTGAATTGGGGGAAAGGTCACCCCTCCACTTT.

This clonotype was recorded at least ten times. V and J are TRBV12-3 or TRBV12-4 and TRBJ2-1, with D perhaps matching TRBD1 or TRBD2 (6 bases each). V lost 2 bases, J lost 5 bases, and 13 bases lay in between. This CDR3 has 15 residues. CDR3: CASSLTRGRNNEQFF. The DNA of the CDR3 is TGTGCCAGCAGTTTAACCCGGGGGCGGAACAATGAGCAGTTCTTC.

J is TRBJ2-2 and V is TRBV19; perhaps D is TRBD1 or TRBD2 (5 bases each). The V and J ends lost 8 bases and 1 base respectively, with 11 bases between them. From germline, CDR1 is LNHDA and CDR2 SQIVND (reference sequence). The CDR3 runs to 14 residues. CDR3 in DNA: TGTGCCAGTGCCGGGACCGAGAACACCGGGGAGCTGTTTTTT. The encoded protein is CASAGTENTGELFF.

This clonotype was observed many times. This chain joins TRBV6-1 and TRBJ1-6; unclear D gene. The length of the CDR3 is 14 residues. Germline CDR1 MNHNS, CDR2 SASEGT. V lost 5 bases, J lost 3 bases, and 8 bases lay in between. CDR3 bases: TGTGCCAGCAGTCTCAGTGGCTATAATTCACCCCTCCACTTT. As protein: CASSLSGYNSPLHF.

This clonotype was counted ten times or more. The gene calls are TRBV27 and TRBJ1-5; D is unclear. This CDR3 has 17 amino acids. The V end was cut by 3 bases, the J end by 6 bases, with 21 bases between. CDR1 is MNHEY, CDR2 SMNVEV, per germline (reference sequence). This chain's CDR3 is CASSFIPPGRTSQPQHF. CDR3 DNA: TGTGCCAGCAGTTTTATCCCCCCCGGGAGGACGAGTCAGCCCCAGCATTTT.

This clonotype has more than one count but fewer than ten. The chain employs TRBV12-5 and TRBJ2-4; the D gene is possibly TRBD1 (6 bases). CDR1 LGHNT and CDR2 FRNRAP come from the germline V gene. With 5 bases removed from V and 9 bases from J, the gap between germline ends came to 17 bases. The CDR3 runs 14 residues. This CDR3 reads CASGPAGTPGIQYF. The CDR3, as DNA: TGTGCTAGTGGTCCTGCCGGGACACCGGGCATTCAGTACTTC.

The rearrangement uses TRBV20-1 and TRBJ1-2, with TRBD1 matching over 9 bases. The germline gives CDR1 DFQATT, CDR2 SNEGSKA (reference sequence). The CDR3 is 13 amino acids. J lost 8 bases, V lost 3 bases, and 7 bases had no gene match. The chain's CDR3 is CSARKQGANGYTF. In DNA form, the CDR3 reads TGCAGTGCTAGGAAACAGGGGGCAAACGGCTACACCTTC.

The chain is built from TRBV25-1 and TRBJ2-4; D unclear. Germline assignment: CDR1 MGHDK and CDR2 SYGVNS. V dropped 3 bases and J dropped 3 bases, with 9 bases sitting between them. This CDR3 has 14 amino acids. The CDR3 loop is CASSDSNSKNIQYF. The CDR3 coding sequence is TGTGCCAGCAGTGACTCCAACAGCAAAAACATTCAGTACTTC.